This TCR beta chain comes out of a study of cytomegalovirus exposure and HLA in healthy donors. Trimming at V came to 9 bases and at J to 4 bases, leaving 8 bases not matched to a gene. The CDR3 extends over 14 amino acids. Germline V gives CDR1 MNHEY, CDR2 SVGAGI. In the PCR, 60 Vbeta and 13 Jbeta primers were used. The table came from immunoSEQ multiplex PCR; TCRdb's copy has only in-frame clones and leaves some out. This sample has nearly 200,000 clones, with roughly 77% found just once. This chain links TRBV6-5 with TRBJ2-2; TRBD2 matches at 7 bases. This receptor was obtained from a male donor in good health and CMV-seropositive. The specimen was PBMCs. The CDR3 DNA follows: TGTGCCAGTTCTGGACTAGTTCGCACCGGGGAGCTGTTTTTT. It codes for CASSGLVRTGELFF.